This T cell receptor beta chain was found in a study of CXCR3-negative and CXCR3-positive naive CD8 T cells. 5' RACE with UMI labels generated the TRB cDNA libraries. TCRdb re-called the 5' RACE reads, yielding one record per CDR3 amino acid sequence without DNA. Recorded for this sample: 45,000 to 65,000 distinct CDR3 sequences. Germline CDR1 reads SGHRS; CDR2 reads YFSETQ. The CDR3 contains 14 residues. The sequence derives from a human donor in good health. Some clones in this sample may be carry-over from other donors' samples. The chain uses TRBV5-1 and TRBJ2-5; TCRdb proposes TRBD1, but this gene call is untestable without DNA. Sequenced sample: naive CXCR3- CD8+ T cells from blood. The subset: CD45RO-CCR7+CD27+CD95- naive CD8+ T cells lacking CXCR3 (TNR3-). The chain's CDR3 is CASSPGTGTETQYF.